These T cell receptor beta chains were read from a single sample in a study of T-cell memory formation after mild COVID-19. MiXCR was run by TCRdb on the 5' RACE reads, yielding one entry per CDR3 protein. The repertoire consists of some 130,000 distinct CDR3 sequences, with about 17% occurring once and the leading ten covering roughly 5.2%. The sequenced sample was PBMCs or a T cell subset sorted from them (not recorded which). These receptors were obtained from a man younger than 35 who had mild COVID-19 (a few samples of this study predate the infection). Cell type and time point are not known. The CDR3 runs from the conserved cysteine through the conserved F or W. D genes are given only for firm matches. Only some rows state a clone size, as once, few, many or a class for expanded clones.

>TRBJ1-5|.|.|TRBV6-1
CASILSGRSTYSNQPQHF
TGTGCCAGCATCTTGTCAGGGAGGAGTACCTATAGCAATCAGCCCCAGCATTTT
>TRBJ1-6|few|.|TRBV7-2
CASSPSGGSPLHF
TGTGCCAGCAGCCCCTCCGGGGGTTCACCCCTCCACTTT
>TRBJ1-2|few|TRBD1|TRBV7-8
CASSQRDSSNYGYTF
TGTGCCAGCAGCCAAAGGGACAGCTCTAACTATGGCTACACCTTC
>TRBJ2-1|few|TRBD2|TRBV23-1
CASSRSGGPYNEQFF
TGCGCCAGCAGTCGCAGCGGGGGGCCCTACAATGAGCAGTTCTTC
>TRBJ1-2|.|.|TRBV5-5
CASSTPRGSYGYTF
TGTGCCAGCAGCACCCCGCGAGGGAGCTATGGCTACACCTTC
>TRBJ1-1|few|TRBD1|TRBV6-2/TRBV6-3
CASSYSSRGVRMNTEAFF
TGTGCCAGCAGTTACTCTTCCAGGGGGGTTCGAATGAACACTGAAGCTTTCTTT
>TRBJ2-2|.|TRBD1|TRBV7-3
CASSSPPGTANTGELFF
TGTGCCAGCAGTTCTCCCCCTGGGACAGCAAACACCGGGGAGCTGTTTTTT
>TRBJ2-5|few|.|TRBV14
CASSQGGSQYF
TGTGCCAGCAGCCAAGGTGGGAGCCAGTACTTC
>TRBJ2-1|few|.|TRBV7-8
CASTGIVGNYNEQFF
TGTGCCAGCACTGGAATCGTGGGCAACTACAATGAGCAGTTCTTC
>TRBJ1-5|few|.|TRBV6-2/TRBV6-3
CASSPQGGNQPQHF
TGTGCCAGCAGTCCTCAGGGTGGGAATCAGCCCCAGCATTTT
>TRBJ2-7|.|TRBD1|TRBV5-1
CASRRDRYEQYF
TGCGCCAGCAGGAGGGACAGGTACGAGCAGTACTTC
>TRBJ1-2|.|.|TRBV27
CASSLRGGNGYTF
TGTGCCAGCAGTTTGCGGGGGGGCAATGGCTACACCTTC
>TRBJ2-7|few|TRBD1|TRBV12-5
CASASWTGGDEQYF
TGTGCTAGTGCCTCCTGGACAGGGGGGGACGAGCAGTACTTC
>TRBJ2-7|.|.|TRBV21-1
CASSFRMNTKISPGQNYEQYF
TGTGCCAGCAGCTTCCGAATGAACACAAAAATTTCACCGGGACAGAACTACGAGCAGTACTTC
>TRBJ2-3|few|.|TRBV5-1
CASSLQWGRGDTQYF
TGCGCCAGCAGCCTACAGTGGGGTAGGGGAGATACGCAGTATTTT
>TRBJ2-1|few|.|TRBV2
CASRGNTYNEQFF
TGTGCCAGCAGAGGAAACACCTACAATGAGCAGTTCTTC
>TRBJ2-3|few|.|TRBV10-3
CAISESWATSTDTQYF
TGTGCCATCAGTGAGTCGTGGGCTACTAGCACAGATACGCAGTATTTT
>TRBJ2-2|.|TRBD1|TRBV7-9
CASRQTGPGELFF
TGTGCCAGCAGACAGACAGGGCCCGGGGAGCTGTTTTTT